This TCR beta chain is drawn from a study of cytomegalovirus exposure and HLA in healthy donors. A multiplex PCR was run with 60 Vbeta primers and 13 Jbeta primers. Method: immunoSEQ multiplex PCR; TCRdb's copy keeps in-frame clones and lacks some. This sample contains approximately 50,000 clones. V shed 2 bases and J shed 4 bases, with 14 bases lying between them. The CDR3 runs to 14 residues. Germline V CDR1 and CDR2: SQVTM, ANQGSEA. This sequence originates from a male donor in good health and CMV-seronegative. The sequenced sample consisted of PBMCs. The chain uses TRBV29-1 and TRBJ1-2; D is undetermined. The CDR3 bases are TGCAGCGTTGAATTCCGTTCCGGGGTCTATGGCTACACCTTC. Its translation: CSVEFRSGVYGYTF.